The following is a TCR beta chain sequence with its context. Its target antigen remains unknown. The input lacks base qualities; no much larger clone sits a single base away. Unstimulated PBMCs, after thawing, were stained for CD3, CD4 and CD8 and then FACS-sorted into CD3+CD4+ and CD3+CD8+ populations. All 8 studied subjects were randomized to withdrawal of immunosuppression. The Qiagen DNeasy Blood and Tissue Kit was used to isolate genomic DNA. Including the terminal cysteine and phenylalanine, the CDR3 comprises 16 residues. Only the CDR3 region is kept as DNA, spanning 48 bases read in frame from base 1. The germline V gene gives CDR1 as KGHSH and CDR2 as LQKENI. At the junction V is shortened by 0 bases and J by 4 bases; bases outside the gene matches: 5. High-throughput TCRbeta CDR3 sequencing of frozen genomic DNA was performed by immunoSEQ, including PCR amplification, mapping, bias correction and internal controls. From the authors' description of their analysis: Productive rearrangements were retained, and unique TCRbeta sequences were defined by the CDR3 nucleotide sequence together with the V and J gene. For classification of a sequence as donor-reactive, at least 5-fold expansion in CFSE-low cells relative to unstimulated pre-transplant cells and a frequency of at least 0.01% were required. Minimum frequency thresholds were set for each subject on the basis of the unstimulated sample with the lowest template count, so that a detection power of at least 90% was ensured. Jensen-Shannon divergence between the top 1000 TCRbeta sequences after and before transplant was used to measure repertoire turnover. Two-sided Fisher's exact tests were used to test for changes in the detection of donor-reactive sequences. TCRdb holds this immuneACCESS table with in-frame rearrangements only. Some clones are missing; in checked studies, unresolved V genes explain under half, and the rest has no known cause. The V and J calls and clone size are taken from that table; D and trimming were inferred from the DNA. The sample contains over 90,000 clones, around 80% of them found a single time. Approximately 2.8% of the sample lies in the top ten.

The entry originates in a study of T cell clones after liver transplantation (dated by TCRdb to between 2018 and 2021). Background on the whole study: Samples were obtained from ITN030ST, a randomized trial in which withdrawal of immunosuppression was attempted within 2 years of liver transplantation. Donor-reactive T cell clones were identified by TCRbeta sequencing following a pre-transplant mixed lymphocyte reaction and were subsequently tracked in post-transplant blood. Third party-reactive TCRbeta sequences from pre-transplant MLRs were also identified as an antigen-independent comparator for donor-reactive sequences. Of the eight recipients, a few were HCV-positive, while the remaining recipients had been transplanted for non-autoimmune, non-viral indications. Until randomization at 12-24 months post-transplant, subjects were given standard immunosuppression, with no induction therapy. To count as tolerant, a recipient had to stay completely off immunosuppression for at least one year without liver enzymes climbing beyond twice the upper limit of normal. Blood samples were taken pre-transplant, pre-randomization before withdrawal, and post-randomization after full withdrawal or failed withdrawal. The study cohort included 8 liver transplant recipients, of whom 3 were classified as tolerant and 5 as non-tolerant. Broader findings and caveats from the paper: Once repertoire turnover was taken into account, donor-reactive detection showed a significant reduction for CD4 in 7 of 8 subjects and for CD8 in 8 of 8. Because no allograft tissue specimens were available, donor-reactive T cells may have migrated into the graft instead of being deleted. The decline in donor-reactive sequences exceeded the decline in third party-reactive sequences, suggesting partial antigen-specific deletion that was unrelated to withdrawal success. Because of small, heterogeneous patient numbers and non-standardized post-transplant time points, the conclusions were only preliminary. Low numbers of available donor cells limited the measurable donor-reactive repertoire in a couple of subjects. A significant post-transplant decrease in circulating donor-reactive CD4 TCRbeta sequences was observed in most of the 8 subjects, irrespective of tolerance or HCV status.

The clonotype was recovered from a human patient who received a liver transplant. Post transplant, some T cells may arise from the graft donor. The V and J genes are TRBV18 and TRBJ2-3, with 9 bases matching TRBD2. The specimen comprised CD4+ T cells from blood, sampled roughly 50 months after liver transplant. The CDR3 here reads CASSPPAGGQADTQYF. In nucleotide form, the sequence is TGTGCCAGCTCACCACCGGCGGGAGGGCAGGCAGATACGCAGTATTTT.